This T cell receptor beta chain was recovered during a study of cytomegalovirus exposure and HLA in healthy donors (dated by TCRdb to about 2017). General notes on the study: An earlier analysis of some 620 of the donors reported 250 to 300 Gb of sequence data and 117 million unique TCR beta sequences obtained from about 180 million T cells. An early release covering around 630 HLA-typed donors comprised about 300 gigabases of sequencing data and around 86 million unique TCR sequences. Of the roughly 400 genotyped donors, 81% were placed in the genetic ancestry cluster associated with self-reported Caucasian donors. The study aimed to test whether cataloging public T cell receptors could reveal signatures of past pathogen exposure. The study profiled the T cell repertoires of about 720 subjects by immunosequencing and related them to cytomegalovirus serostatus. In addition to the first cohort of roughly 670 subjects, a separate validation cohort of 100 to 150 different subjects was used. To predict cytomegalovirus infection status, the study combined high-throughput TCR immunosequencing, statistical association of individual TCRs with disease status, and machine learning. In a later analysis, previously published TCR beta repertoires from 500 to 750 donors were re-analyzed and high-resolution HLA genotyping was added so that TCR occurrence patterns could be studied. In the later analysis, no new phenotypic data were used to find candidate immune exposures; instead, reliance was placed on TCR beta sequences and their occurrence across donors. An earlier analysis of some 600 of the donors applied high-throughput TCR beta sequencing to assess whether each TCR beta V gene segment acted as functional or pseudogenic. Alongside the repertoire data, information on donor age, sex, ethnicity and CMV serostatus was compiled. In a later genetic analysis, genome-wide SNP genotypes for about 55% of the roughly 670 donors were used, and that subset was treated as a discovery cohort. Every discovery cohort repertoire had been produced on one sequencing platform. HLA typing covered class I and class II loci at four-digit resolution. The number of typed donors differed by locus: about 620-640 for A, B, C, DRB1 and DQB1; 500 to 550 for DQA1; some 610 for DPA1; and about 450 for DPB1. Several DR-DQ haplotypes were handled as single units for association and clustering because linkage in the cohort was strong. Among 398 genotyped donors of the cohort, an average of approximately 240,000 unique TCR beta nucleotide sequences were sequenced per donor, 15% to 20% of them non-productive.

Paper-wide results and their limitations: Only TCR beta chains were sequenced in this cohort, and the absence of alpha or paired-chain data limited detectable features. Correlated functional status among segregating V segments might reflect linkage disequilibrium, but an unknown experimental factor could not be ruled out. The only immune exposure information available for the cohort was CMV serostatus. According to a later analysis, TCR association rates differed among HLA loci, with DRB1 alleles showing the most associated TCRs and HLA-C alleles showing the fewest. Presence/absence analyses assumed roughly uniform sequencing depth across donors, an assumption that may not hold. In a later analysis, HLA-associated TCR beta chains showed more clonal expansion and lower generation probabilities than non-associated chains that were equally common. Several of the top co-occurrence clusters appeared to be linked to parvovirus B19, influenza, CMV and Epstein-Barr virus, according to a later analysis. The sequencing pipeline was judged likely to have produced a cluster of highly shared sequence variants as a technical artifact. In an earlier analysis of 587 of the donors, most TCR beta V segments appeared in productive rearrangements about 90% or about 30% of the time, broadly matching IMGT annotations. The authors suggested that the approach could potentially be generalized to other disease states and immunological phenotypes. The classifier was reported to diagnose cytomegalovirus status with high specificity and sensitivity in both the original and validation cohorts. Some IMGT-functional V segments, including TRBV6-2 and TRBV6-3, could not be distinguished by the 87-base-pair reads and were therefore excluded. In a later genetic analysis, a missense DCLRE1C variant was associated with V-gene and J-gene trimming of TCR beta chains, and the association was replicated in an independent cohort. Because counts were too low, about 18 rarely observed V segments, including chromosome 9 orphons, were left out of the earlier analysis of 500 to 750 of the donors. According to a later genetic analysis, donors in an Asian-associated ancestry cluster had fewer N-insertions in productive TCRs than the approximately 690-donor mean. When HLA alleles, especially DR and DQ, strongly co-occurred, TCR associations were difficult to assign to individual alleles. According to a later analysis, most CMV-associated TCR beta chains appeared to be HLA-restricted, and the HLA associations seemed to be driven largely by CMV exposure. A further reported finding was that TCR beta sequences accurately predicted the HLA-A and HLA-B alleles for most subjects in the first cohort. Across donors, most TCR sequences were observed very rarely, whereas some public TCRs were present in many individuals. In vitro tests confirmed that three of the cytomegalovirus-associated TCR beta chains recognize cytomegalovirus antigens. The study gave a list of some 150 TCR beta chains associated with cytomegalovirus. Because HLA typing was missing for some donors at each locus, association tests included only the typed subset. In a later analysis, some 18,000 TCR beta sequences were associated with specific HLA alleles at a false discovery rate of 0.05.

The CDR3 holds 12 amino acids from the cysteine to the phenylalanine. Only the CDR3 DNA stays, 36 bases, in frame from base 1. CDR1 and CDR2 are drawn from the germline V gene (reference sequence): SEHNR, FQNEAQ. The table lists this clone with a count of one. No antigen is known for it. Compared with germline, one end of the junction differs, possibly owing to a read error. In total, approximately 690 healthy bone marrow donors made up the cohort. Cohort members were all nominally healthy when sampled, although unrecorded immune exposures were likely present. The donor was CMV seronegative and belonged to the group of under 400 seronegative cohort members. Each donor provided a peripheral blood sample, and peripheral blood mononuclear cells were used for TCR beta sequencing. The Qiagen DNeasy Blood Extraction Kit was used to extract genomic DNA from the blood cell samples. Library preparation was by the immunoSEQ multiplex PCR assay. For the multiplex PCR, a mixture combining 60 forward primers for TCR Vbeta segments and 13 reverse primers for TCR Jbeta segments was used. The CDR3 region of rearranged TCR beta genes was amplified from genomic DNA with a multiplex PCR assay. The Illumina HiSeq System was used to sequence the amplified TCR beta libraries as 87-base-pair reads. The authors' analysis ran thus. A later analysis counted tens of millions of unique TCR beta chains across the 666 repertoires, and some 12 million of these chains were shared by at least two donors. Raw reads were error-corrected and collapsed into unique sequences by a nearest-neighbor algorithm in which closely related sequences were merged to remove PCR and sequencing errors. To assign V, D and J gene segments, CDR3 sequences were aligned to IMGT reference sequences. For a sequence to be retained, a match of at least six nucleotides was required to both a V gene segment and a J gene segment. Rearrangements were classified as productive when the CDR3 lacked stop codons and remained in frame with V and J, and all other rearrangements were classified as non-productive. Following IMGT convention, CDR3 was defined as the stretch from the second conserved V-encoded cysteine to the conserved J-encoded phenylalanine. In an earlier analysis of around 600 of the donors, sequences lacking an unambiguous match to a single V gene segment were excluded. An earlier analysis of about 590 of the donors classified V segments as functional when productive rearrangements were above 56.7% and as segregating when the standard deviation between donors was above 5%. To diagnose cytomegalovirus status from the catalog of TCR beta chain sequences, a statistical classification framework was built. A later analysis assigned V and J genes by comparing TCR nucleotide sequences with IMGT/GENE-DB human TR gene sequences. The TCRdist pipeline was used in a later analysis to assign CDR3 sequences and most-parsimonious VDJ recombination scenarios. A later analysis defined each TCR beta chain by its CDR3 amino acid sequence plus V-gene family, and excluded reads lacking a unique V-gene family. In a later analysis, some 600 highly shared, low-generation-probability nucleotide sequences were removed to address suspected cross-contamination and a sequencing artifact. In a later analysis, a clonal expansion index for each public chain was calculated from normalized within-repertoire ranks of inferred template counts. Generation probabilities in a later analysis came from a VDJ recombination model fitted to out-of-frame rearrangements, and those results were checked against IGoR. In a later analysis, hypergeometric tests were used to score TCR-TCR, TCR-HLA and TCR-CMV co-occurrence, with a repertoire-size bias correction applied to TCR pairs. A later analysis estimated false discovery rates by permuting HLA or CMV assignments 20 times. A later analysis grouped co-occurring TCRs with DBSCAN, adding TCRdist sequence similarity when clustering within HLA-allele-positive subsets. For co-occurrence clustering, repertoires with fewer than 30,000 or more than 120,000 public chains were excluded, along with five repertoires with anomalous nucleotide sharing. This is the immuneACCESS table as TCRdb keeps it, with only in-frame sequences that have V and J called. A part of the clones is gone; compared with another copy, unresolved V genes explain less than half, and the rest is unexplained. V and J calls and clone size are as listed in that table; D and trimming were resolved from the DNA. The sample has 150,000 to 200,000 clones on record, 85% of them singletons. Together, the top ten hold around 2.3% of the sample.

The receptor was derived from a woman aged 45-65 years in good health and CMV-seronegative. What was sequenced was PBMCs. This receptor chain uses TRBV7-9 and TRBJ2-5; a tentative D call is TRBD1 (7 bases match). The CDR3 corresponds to CSSRGAGETQYF. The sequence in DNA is TGTTCCAGCAGGGGGGCTGGGGAGACCCAGTACTTC.